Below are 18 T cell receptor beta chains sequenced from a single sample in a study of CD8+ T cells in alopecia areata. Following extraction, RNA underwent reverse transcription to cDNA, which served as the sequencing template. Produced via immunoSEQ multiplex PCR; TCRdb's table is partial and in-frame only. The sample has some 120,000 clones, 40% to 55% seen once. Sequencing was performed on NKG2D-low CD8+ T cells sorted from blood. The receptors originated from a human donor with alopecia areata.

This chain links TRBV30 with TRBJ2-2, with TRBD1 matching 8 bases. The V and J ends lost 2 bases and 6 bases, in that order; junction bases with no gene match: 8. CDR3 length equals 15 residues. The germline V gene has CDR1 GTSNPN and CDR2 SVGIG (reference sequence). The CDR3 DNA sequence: TGTGCCTGGAGTCCCGACTCACAGGGGGCCGGGGAGCTGTTTTTT. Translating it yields CAWSPDSQGAGELFF.

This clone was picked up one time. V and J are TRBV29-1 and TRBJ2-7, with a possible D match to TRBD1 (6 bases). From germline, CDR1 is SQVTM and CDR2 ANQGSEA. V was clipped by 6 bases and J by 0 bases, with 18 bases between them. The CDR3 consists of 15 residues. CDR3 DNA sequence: TGCAGCGTGACGCTACTGGACAGTAACTCCTACGAGCAGTACTTC. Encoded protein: CSVTLLDSNSYEQYF.

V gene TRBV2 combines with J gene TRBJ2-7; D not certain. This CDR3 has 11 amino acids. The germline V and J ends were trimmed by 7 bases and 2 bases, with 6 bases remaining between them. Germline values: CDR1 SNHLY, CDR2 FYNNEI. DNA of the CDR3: TGTGCCAGCAACGTAGCCTACGAGCAGTACTTC. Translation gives CASNVAYEQYF.

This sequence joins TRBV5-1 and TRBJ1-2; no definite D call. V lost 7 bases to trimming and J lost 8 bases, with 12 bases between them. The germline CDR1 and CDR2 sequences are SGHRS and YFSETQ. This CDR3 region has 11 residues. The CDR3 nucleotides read TGCGCCAGCGGATACCTTTTCGGCTACACCTTC. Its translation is CASGYLFGYTF.

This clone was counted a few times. The CDR3 loop reads CASDSGYEQYF. The CDR3 DNA follows: TGTGCCAGTGACAGCGGCTACGAGCAGTACTTC. This chain links TRBV28 with TRBJ2-7; either TRBD1 or TRBD2 may supply D (5 bases each). Trimming stripped 9 bases from V and 3 bases from J, with 9 bases between. The CDR3 runs 11 residues. CDR1 MDHEN and CDR2 SYDVKM come from the germline V gene. The full variable domain, with the rest looked up from reference TRBV28 and TRBJ2-7, is DVKVTQSSRYLVKRTGEKVFLECVQDMDHENMFWYRQDPGLGLRLIYFSYDVKMKEKGDIPEGYSVSREKKERFSLILESASTNQTSMYLCASDSGYEQYFGPGTRLTVT.

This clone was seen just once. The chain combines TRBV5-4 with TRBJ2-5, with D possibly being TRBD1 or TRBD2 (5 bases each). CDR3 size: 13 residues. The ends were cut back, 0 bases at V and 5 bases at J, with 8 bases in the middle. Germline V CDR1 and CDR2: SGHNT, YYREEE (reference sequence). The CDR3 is CASSLEGRETQYF. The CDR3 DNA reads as TGTGCCAGCAGCTTGGAGGGACGGGAGACCCAGTACTTC.

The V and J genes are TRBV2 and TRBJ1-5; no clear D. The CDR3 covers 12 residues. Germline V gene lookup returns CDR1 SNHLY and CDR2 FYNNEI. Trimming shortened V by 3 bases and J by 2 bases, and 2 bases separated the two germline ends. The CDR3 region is CASSEGNQPQHF. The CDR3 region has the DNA TGTGCCAGCAGTGAGGGCAATCAGCCCCAGCATTTT.

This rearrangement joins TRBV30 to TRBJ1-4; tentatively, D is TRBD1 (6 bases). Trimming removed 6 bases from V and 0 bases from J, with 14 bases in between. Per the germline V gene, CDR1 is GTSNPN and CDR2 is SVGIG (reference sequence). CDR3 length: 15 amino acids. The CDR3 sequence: CACPGQPATNEKLFF. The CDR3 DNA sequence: TGTGCCTGCCCGGGACAACCGGCAACTAATGAAAAACTGTTTTTT.

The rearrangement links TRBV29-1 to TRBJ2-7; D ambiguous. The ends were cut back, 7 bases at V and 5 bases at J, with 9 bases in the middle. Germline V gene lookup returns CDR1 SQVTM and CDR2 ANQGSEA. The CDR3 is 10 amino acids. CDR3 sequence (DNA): TGCAGCGCGGGTCGGGACGAGCAGTACTTC. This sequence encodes CSAGRDEQYF.

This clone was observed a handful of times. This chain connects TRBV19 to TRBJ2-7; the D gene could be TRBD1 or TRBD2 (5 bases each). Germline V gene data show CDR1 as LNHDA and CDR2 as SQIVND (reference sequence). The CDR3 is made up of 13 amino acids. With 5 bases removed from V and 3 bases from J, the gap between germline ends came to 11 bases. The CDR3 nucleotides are TGTGCCAGTAGTGACGGGGCATTCTACGAGCAGTACTTC. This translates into CASSDGAFYEQYF.

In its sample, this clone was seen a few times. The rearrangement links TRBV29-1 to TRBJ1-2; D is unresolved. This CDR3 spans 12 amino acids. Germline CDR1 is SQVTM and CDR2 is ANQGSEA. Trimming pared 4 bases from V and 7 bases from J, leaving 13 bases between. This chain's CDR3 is CSVADVLGGYTF. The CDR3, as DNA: TGCAGCGTTGCCGACGTGCTGGGTGGCTACACCTTC.

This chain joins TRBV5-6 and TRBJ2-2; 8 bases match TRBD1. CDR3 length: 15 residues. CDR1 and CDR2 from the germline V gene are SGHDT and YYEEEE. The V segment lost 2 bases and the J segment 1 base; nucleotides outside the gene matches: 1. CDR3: CASSFGTGNTGELFF. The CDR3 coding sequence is TGTGCCAGCAGCTTCGGGACAGGGAACACCGGGGAGCTGTTTTTT.

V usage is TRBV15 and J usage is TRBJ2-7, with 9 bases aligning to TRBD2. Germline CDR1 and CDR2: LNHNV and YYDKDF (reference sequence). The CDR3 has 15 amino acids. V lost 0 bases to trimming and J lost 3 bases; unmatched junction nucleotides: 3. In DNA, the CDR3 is TGTGCCACCAGCAGAGATGCAGCGGGAGGCTACGAGCAGTACTTC. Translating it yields CATSRDAAGGYEQYF.

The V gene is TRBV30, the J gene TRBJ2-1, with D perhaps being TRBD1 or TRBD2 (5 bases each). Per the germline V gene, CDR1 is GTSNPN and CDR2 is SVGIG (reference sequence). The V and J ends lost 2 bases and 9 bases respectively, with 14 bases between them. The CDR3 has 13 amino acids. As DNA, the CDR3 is TGTGCCTGGAGTTTTGATGGGGGTGGTGAGCAGTTCTTC. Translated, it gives CAWSFDGGGEQFF. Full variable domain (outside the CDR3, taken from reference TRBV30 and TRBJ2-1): SQTIHQWPATLVQPVGSPLSLECTVEGTSNPNLYWYRQAAGRGLQLLFYSVGIGQISSEVPQNLSASRPQDRQFILSSKKLLLSDSGFYLCAWSFDGGGEQFFGPGTRLTVL.

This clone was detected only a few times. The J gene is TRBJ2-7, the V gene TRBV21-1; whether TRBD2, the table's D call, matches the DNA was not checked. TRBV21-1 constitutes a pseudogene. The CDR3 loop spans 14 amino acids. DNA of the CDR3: TGTGCCAAGACCTGGACGGGGAGCTCCTACGAGCAGTACTTC. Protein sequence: CAKTWTGSSYEQYF.

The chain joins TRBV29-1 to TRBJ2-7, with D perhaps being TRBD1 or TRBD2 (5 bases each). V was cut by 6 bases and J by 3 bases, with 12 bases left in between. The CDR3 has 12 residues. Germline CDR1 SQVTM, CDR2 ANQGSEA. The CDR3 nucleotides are TGCAGCGTCCGGGGACGTAGCTACGAGCAGTACTTC. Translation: CSVRGRSYEQYF.

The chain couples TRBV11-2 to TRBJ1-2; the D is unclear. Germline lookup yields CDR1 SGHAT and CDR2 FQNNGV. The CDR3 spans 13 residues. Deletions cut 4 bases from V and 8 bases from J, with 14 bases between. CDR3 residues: CASSSRTDGGYTF. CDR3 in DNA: TGTGCCAGCAGCTCAAGGACCGACGGGGGCTACACCTTC.

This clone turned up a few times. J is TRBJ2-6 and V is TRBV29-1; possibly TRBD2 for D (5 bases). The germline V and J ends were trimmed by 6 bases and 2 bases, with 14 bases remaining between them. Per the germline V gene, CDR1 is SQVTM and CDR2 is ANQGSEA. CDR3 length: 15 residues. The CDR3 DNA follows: TGCAGCGTCCCCGGAGAGGGCGCTGGGGCCAACGTCCTGACTTTC. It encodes CSVPGEGAGANVLTF.